This section outlines one T cell receptor (beta chain) sequence together with its context. Many counts were recorded for this clonotype. The target of this receptor is not known. Per-nucleotide qualities are absent, and no much larger clonotype sits a single base away. Library construction relied on 5' RACE. Sequenced on an Illumina HiSeq 2500. A second PCR of about 7 to 12 cycles was run with a J-beta primer mix and a sample-barcoded 5' primer. A template-switch 5' adaptor carrying 12 random nucleotides introduced a unique molecular identifier onto each TCR beta cDNA molecule. At least 2.5 million CDR3-containing paired-end reads were obtained from each sample. First-strand cDNA synthesis was performed from all RNA using the Mint cDNA synthesis kit, with priming by a TRBC-specific oligonucleotide. Following uracil-DNA glycosylase treatment, all cDNA underwent a first 18-cycle PCR with the universal primers M1SS and BC2_uni_R. On the authors' methods: Normalization of each sample was performed by random selection of 1 million high-quality reads, each carrying a distinct molecular identifier. Instead of being binned into consensus sequences, reads with shared molecular identifiers were discarded. MiTCR, with a Q25 quality threshold and the strictest error-elimination algorithm, was used for CDR3 identification, clonotype clustering and error correction. A nonparametric unseen species model with Euler transformation was used to estimate lower-bound total TCR beta diversity. TCRdb cleaned the public reads at Q25 with fastp, built clones with MiXCR and kept in-frame beta chains. Identical CDR3 proteins give one entry, which carries the most common genes and DNA. In this record, the V and J calls reflect TCRdb's handling and not the investigators' own analysis. Recorded for this sample are 710,000 or so distinct CDR3 sequences; 22% of them occurred a single time. The top ten clonotypes cover less than 25% of the sample.

According to the germline V gene, CDR1 reads SGHTA and CDR2 reads FQGNSA. The CDR3 runs 15 amino acids, cysteine and phenylalanine included. Only the CDR3 region is kept as DNA, spanning 45 bases read in frame from base 1. From V the trimming removes 0 bases and from J it removes 3 bases, while the gene matches leave 0 bases of the junction unaccounted for. This entry comes from a study of blood T cells in healthy people across ages (dated by TCRdb to the mid-2010s). Background on the whole study: In model experiments, roughly one uniquely barcoded TCR beta cDNA molecule per two T cells was captured by template switching. Donors were grouped into four age groups: young (average roughly 17 years), middle-aged (39), aged (around 60) and long-lived (just over 80). Using deep sequencing normalized with unique cDNA molecular identifiers, the study measured how TCR beta repertoire diversity changes with age. To avoid experimental bias, donors of different ages were randomly spread across the sequencing lanes. Using the same blood draw, the study looked at two additional independent replicas of 1 million unique cDNA reads for two donors, one aged 18 to 30 and the other aged 80 or older.

Summary of the overall study and its limitations: The long-lived group showed more naive CD4+ T cells, fewer expanded clones and increased TCR diversity than the aged group, suggesting age selection. The percentage of naive T cells measured by flow cytometry correlated strongly with observed TCR beta diversity. Because donor CMV infection status was unknown, age-related changes in expanded clonotypes were potentially confounded. Observed TCR beta diversity per million T cells fell roughly linearly with age, and a significant reduction was already apparent by age approximately 40. Estimates of total diversity from one million sequenced T cells were regarded as lower bounds and underestimates. Bulk unsorted PBMC profiling prevented conclusive comparison of naive and antigen-experienced compartments.

The roughly 39 donors, aged 6 to 90 years, were systemically healthy Caucasian individuals from Russia. Each donor gave around 9.9 milliliters of peripheral blood, collected into EDTA-treated Vacutainer tubes. PBMCs were isolated by Ficoll-Paque density-gradient centrifugation, with at least 6 million obtained per sample. Total RNA was extracted from PBMCs with Trizol reagent, with at least 5.5 micrograms obtained per sample. The percentages of naive CD45RAhigh/CD27high T cells were determined by flow cytometry on a PBMC aliquot from every donor. This receptor was obtained from an older man in good health. Material: blood. Here the chain combines TRBV7-2 and TRBJ2-5, with TRBD2 matching 11 junction bases. The DNA is TGTGCCAGCAGCTTAGCGGGACTAGCGGAAGAGACCCAGTACTTC. Translated, it reads CASSLAGLAEETQYF.